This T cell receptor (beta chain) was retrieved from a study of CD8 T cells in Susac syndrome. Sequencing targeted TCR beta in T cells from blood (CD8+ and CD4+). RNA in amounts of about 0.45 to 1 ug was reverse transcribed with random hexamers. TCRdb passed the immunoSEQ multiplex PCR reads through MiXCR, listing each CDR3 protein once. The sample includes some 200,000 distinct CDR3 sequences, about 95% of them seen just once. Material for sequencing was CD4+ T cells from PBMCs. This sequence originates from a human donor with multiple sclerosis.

Here the CDR3 reads CASSRGGTDTQYF. CDR3 sequence (DNA): TGTGCCTCATCCCGGGGAGGCACAGATACGCAGTATTTT. This chain links TRBV30 with TRBJ2-3; a weak D match, TRBD2 (5 bases). Deletions cut 7 bases from V and 1 base from J, with 12 bases between. Per the germline V gene, CDR1 is GTSNPN and CDR2 is SVGIG (reference sequence). The CDR3 totals 13 residues.